This T cell receptor beta chain was observed in a study of spatial heterogeneity in lung cancer (dated by TCRdb to between 2018 and 2021). With regard to the full study: Samples were obtained from about 75 patients with early-stage, untreated non-small cell lung cancer from the lung TRACERx cohort. Nonsynonymous mutation counts, determined by whole-exome sequencing of tumor tissue, were related to features of the TCR repertoire. Beta-chain transcripts were consistently detected in greater numbers than alpha-chain transcripts, which likely reflects a higher abundance of beta-chain transcripts. In the raw uncorrected reads, each unique combination of TCR and UMI appeared more than ten times on average. Follow-up PBMC samples were sequenced whenever available, with a median time to follow-up of 2 to 3 years after resection. In non-small cell lung cancer, the study made a quantitative comparison of TCR alpha and beta repertoires among multiple tumor regions, matched nontumor lung and blood. Both alpha and beta chains were TCR-sequenced in 200 to 250 tumor regions, around 64 matched nontumor lung samples and around 50 PBMC samples obtained at surgery.

The trim is 4 bases for V and 1 base for J, with a gap of 13 bases between the germline ends. Its CDR3 holds 15 amino acids, cysteine through phenylalanine. Only the CDR3 part of the read is kept: 45 bases, read in frame from the first base. According to the germline V gene, CDR1 reads LGHNA and CDR2 reads YSLEER. Library method: 5' RACE. Sequencing was performed on a NextSeq 500. To allow correction of PCR and sequencing errors, the TCR library protocol tagged every TCR cDNA molecule with a unique molecular identifier. On the authors' methods: TCR identification, UMI-based error correction and CDR3 extraction were all carried out with Decombinator tools. TCRs above a frequency of 2 per 1,000, corresponding to the top 1% of the tumor frequency distribution, were defined as expanded. Renyi diversity was computed with the R vegan package after each repertoire had been subsampled 100 times to 5,000 TCRs. CDR3 similarity networks were built from amino acid triplet string-kernel similarity, connecting CDR3s with pairwise similarity above 0.82. Starting from the raw public reads, TCRdb applied fastp trimming at Q25, assembled clones with MiXCR and retained in-frame beta chains. Identical CDR3 proteins give one entry, which carries the most common genes and DNA. TCRdb's processing, not the authors' own work, is the source of the V and J calls. The sample has nearly 95,000 distinct CDR3 sequences on record, roughly a fifth of them singletons. In total, the top ten clones hold 21% of the sample.

The investigation overall reported the following: Comparisons of baseline and follow-up blood repertoires included only approximately 15 patients. Ubiquitous expanded tumor TCRs were found in blood more often at tumor resection than at routine follow-up. Additional single-cell paired TCR alpha and beta sequencing was considered necessary to confirm, at a functional level, the hypothesis that regional TCRs recognize regional mutations.

The table lists this clonotype with many counts. Its antigen remains unidentified. Base qualities are not provided; no much larger clone lies one nucleotide away. Per the publication, the time point label means: blood at routine non-recurrence follow-up after resection. Without any cell sorting, TCR sequencing was performed on whole RNA extracted either from tumor and nontumor lung tissue or from cryopreserved PBMC samples. Only patients for whom sufficient RNA was available from at least two tumor regions were selected for TCR sequencing. The chain links TRBV4-3 with TRBJ2-5, and possibly TRBD2, on 6 matching bases. Sequencing was performed on PBMCs, taken at follow-up. This clonotype was sampled from a male donor with early-stage non-small cell lung cancer. The CDR3 region reads CASSPRLGGQETQYF. Here is the DNA: TGCGCCAGCAGCCCCCGACTAGGAGGCCAAGAGACCCAGTACTTC.